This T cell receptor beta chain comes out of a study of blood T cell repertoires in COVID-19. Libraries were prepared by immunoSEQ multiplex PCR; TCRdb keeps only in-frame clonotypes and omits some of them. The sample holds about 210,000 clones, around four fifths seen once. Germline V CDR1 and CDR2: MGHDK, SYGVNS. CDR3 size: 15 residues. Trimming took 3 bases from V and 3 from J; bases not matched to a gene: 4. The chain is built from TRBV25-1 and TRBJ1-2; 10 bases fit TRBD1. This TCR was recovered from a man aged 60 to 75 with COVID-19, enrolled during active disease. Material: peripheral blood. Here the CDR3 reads CASSEDRGKYYGYTF. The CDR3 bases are TGTGCCAGCAGTGAGGACAGGGGGAAATACTATGGCTACACCTTC.